This entry concerns a single TCR beta chain. Its specificity is unknown. Primers included in the PCR were 60 Vbeta and 13 Jbeta primers. Sequenced by immunoSEQ multiplex PCR; TCRdb stores in-frame clones only, minus some. The data show about 130,000 clones, approximately 78% seen once. In germline, CDR1 is LNHDA, CDR2 SQIVND (reference sequence). This CDR3 region has 13 residues. The trim removed 6 bases at V and 11 bases at J, leaving 8 bases unmatched. The data were taken from a study of cytomegalovirus exposure and HLA in healthy donors. There were likely unrecorded immune exposures, though donors were nominally healthy when sampled. Study conclusions and caveats: When analyzed later, a missense DCLRE1C variant was found to be linked to TCR beta V- and J-gene trimming.

The clonotype originates from a man aged 25-45 years in good health and CMV-seropositive. The chain combines TRBV19 with TRBJ2-5, with 11 bases lining up with TRBD1. Sequencing input: PBMCs. CDR3 amino acids: CASRGTGGDRQYF. The CDR3 nucleotides are TGTGCCAGTAGGGGGACAGGGGGGGACCGGCAGTACTTC.